This record covers a single T cell receptor beta chain. This specimen comes from a study of blood T cell repertoires in COVID-19. Study-wide context: Material from acute and convalescent COVID-19 was sourced from the United States, Italy and Spain.

Original processing notes: Nucleated cell number was recorded as an estimate derived from reference gene primer amplification. The method was immunoSEQ multiplex PCR; TCRdb's version includes in-frame clones alone and lacks a portion of them. V and J calls plus clone size are reproduced from that table; the DNA served to infer D and trimming. This table has approximately 500,000 clones, about 89% appearing once. Enrolled during active infection, Seattle patients were then followed longitudinally. Trimming took off 0 bases at V and 0 bases at J, with 9 bases between the two ends. The CDR3 is 16 amino acids. CDR1 and CDR2 (germline): LGHNT, FRNRAP.

The sequence was obtained from a woman between 45 and 65 years old with COVID-19, enrolled during active disease. This chain uses TRBV12-5 with TRBJ1-3; possible D gene TRBD1, 6 bases. The material sequenced was peripheral blood. The CDR3 coding sequence is TGTGCTAGTGGTTTGGTACAGGGCTTCTCTGGAAACACCATATATTTT. This codes for CASGLVQGFSGNTIYF.